This TCR beta chain was captured by sequencing in a study of blood T cell repertoires in COVID-19. Trimming took off 6 bases at V and 10 bases at J, with 15 bases between the two ends. Germline CDR1 reads WNHNN; CDR2 reads SYGVQD (reference sequence). This CDR3 is built from 12 residues. TCRdb's table, derived via immunoSEQ multiplex PCR, lists solely in-frame clones and lacks some. The sample has about 150,000 clones; more than 85% are singletons. Sequenced sample: peripheral blood. The chain joins TRBV10-1 to TRBJ1-1; no reliable D call. This TCR derives from a man aged 50-59 years with acute or convalescent COVID-19. CDR3 DNA sequence: TGCGCCAGCAGCGAAGATCTACGGGGAGCTTTCTTT. Encoded protein: CASSEDLRGAFF.